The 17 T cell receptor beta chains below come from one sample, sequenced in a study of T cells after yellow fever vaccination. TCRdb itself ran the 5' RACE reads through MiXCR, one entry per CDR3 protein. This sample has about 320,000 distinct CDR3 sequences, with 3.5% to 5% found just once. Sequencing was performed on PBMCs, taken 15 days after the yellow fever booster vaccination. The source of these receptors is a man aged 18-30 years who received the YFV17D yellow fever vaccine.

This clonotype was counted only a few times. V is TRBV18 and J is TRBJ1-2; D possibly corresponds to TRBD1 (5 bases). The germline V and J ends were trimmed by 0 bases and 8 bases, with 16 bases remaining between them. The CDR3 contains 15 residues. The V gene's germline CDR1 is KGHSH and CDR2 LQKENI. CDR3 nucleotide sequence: TGTGCCAGCTCACCACCGACGCAGGGTCGATCAGGCTACACCTTC. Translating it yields CASSPPTQGRSGYTF.

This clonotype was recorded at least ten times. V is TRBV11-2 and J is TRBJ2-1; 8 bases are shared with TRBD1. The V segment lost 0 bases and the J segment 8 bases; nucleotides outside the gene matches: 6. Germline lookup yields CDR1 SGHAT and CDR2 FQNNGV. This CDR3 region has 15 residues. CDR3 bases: TGTGCCAGCAGCTTAGATCAGGGGGCGAACGATGAGCAGTTCTTC. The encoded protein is CASSLDQGANDEQFF.

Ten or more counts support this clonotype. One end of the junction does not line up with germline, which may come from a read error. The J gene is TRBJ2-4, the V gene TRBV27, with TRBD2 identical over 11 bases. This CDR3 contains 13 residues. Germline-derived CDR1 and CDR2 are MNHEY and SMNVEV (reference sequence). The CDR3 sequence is CASSSSGGPGRNF. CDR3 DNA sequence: TGTGCCAGCAGTTCTAGCGGGGGGCCTGGGAGGAACTTC.

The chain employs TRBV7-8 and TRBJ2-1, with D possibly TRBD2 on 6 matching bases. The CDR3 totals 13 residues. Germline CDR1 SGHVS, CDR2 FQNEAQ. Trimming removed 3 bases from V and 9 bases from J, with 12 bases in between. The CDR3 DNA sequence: TGTGCCAGCAGCTTCTCGGGGGTGGGTGAGCAGTTCTTC. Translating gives CASSFSGVGEQFF. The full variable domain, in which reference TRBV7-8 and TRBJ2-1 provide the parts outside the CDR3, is GAGVSQSPRYKVAKRGQDVALRCDPISGHVSLFWYQQALGQGPEFLTYFQNEAQLDKSGLPSDRFFAERPEGSVSTLKIQRTQQEDSAVYLCASSFSGVGEQFFGPGTRLTVL.

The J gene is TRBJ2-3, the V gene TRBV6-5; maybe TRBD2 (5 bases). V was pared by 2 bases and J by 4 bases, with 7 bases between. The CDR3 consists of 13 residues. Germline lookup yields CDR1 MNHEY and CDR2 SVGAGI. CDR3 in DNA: TGTGCCAGCAGTTACGGTAGCGCAGATACGCAGTATTTT. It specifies CASSYGSADTQYF.

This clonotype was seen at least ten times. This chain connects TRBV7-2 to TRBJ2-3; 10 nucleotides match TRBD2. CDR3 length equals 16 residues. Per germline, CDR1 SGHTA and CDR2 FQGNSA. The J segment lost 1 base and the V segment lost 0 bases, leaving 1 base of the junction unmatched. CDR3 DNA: TGTGCCAGCAGCTTAGCCCTAGCGGGGGGCACAGATACGCAGTATTTT. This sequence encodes CASSLALAGGTDTQYF.

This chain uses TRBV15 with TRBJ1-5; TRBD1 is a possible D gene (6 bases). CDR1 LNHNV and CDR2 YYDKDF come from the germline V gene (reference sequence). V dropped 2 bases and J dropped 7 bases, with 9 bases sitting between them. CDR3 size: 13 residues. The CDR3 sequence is CATSRTGKQPQHF. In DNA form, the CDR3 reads TGTGCCACCAGCAGAACAGGGAAGCAGCCCCAGCATTTT.

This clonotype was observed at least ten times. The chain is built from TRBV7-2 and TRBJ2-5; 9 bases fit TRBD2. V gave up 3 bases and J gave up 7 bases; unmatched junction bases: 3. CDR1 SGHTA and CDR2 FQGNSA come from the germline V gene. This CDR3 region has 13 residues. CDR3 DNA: TGTGCCAGCAGCTTCGAAGCGGGGGGGACCCAGTACTTC. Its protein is CASSFEAGGTQYF. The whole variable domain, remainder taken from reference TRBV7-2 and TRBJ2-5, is GAGVSQSPSNKVTEKGKDVELRCDPISGHTALYWYRQSLGQGLEFLIYFQGNSAPDKSGLPSDRFSAERTGGSVSTLTIQRTQQEDSAVYLCASSFEAGGTQYFGPGTRLLVL.

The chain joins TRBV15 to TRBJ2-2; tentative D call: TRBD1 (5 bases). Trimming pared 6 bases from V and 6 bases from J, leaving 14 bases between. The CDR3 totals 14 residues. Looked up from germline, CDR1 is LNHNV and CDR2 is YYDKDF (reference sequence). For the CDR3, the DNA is TGTGCCACCAGGGCAGGGTTACAGGCCGGGGAGCTGTTTTTT. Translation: CATRAGLQAGELFF.

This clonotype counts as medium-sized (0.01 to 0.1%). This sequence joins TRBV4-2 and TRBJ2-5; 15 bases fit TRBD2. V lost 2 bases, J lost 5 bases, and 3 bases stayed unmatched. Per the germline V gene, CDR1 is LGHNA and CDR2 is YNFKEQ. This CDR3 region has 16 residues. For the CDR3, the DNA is TGTGCCAGCAGCCAAACCGGGACTAGCGGGGGGGAGACCCAGTACTTC. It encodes CASSQTGTSGGETQYF.

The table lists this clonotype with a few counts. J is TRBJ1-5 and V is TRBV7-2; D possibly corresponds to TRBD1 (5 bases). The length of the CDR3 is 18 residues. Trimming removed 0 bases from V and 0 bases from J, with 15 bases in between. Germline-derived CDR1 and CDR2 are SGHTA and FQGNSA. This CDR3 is CASSLAVGWGLSNQPQHF. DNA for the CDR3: TGTGCCAGCAGCTTAGCGGTGGGGTGGGGCCTTAGCAATCAGCCCCAGCATTTT.

The CDR3 loop reads CASSLSDTRTDTQYF. The CDR3 DNA sequence: TGCGCCAGCAGCTTATCGGACACCCGCACAGATACGCAGTATTTT. The chain recombines TRBV5-1 with TRBJ2-3; maybe TRBD1 (5 bases). Deletions cut 2 bases from V and 1 base from J, with 11 bases between. Germline-derived CDR1 and CDR2 are SGHRS and YFSETQ. The CDR3 has 15 residues.

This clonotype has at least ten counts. The CDR3 here is CASSSTPTDTQYF. DNA of the CDR3: TGTGCCAGCAGCTCAACCCCAACAGATACGCAGTATTTT. The V gene is TRBV7-9, the J gene TRBJ2-3, with D hard to call. The length of the CDR3 is 13 residues. Trimming left V 4 bases short and J 3 bases short, with 8 bases between. CDR1 and CDR2 from the germline V gene are SEHNR and FQNEAQ (reference sequence).

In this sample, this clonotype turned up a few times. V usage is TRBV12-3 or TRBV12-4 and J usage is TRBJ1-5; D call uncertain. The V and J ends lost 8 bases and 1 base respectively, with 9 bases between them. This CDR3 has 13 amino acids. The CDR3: CASLKSSNQPQHF. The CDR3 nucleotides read TGTGCCAGCCTGAAGAGCAGCAATCAGCCCCAGCATTTT.

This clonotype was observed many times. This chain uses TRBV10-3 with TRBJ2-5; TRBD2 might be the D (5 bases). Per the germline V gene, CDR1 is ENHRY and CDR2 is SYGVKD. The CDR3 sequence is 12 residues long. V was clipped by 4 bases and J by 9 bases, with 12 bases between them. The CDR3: CAISAGLGAQYF. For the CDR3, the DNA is TGTGCCATCAGTGCCGGGCTCGGGGCCCAGTACTTC.

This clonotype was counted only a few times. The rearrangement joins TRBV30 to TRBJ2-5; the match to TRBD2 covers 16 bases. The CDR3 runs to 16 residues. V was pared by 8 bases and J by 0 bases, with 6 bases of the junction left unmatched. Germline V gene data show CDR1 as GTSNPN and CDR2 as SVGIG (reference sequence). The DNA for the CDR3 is TGTGCCCGCGGGACTAGCGGGGGGGATTACCAAGAGACCCAGTACTTC. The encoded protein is CARGTSGGDYQETQYF.

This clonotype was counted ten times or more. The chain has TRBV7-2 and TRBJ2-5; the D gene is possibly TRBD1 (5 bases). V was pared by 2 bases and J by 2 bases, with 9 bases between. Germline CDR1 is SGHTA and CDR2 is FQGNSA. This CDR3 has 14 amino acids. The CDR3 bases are TGTGCCAGCAGCTTAACAGGATCTCAAGAGACCCAGTACTTC. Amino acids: CASSLTGSQETQYF.